Reported below is one TCR beta chain. Its matching antigen is unknown. V was trimmed by 7 bases and J by 5 bases, leaving 15 bases between them. Germline V gene sequence: CDR1 SNHLY, CDR2 FYNNEI. The CDR3 sequence is 13 residues long. This record belongs to a study of PD-1 blockade in classical Hodgkin lymphoma. Points from the study as a whole: Prior therapy or disease activity may underlie the repertoire differences, whose causes remain undefined. The study reported lower baseline TCR diversity in newly diagnosed patients than in healthy donors.

Libraries were prepared by immunoSEQ multiplex PCR; TCRdb keeps only in-frame clonotypes and omits some of them. The table records 25,000 to 35,000 clones, approximately 94% of them present only once. Indicated time point: newly diagnosed, previously untreated cHL patient sample. A comparison was provided by newly diagnosed, untreated classical Hodgkin lymphoma PBMCs. The specimen sequenced was peripheral blood mononuclear cells (PBMCs). The sequence came from a human donor with classical Hodgkin lymphoma. This chain connects TRBV2 to TRBJ2-7; no firm D call. For the CDR3, the DNA is TGTGCCAGCATGTTCGGAAGCGTCGACGAGCAGTACTTC. It specifies CASMFGSVDEQYF. Variable domain in full (rest from reference TRBV2 and TRBJ2-7): EPEVTQTPSHQVTQMGQEVILRCVPISNHLYFYWYRQILGQKVEFLVSFYNNEISEKSEIFDDQFSVERPDGSNFTLKIRSTKLEDSAMYFCASMFGSVDEQYFGPGTRLTVT.